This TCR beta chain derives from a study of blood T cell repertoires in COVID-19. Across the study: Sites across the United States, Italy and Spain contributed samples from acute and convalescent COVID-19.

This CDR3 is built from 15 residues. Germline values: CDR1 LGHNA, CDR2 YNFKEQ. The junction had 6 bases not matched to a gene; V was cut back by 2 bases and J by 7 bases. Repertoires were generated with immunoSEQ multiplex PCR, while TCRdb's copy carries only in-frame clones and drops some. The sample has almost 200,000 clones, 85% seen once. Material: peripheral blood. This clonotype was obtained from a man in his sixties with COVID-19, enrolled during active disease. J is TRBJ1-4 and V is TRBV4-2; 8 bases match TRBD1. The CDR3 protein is CASSQLTGDTEKLFF. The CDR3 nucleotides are TGTGCCAGCAGCCAATTGACAGGGGATACTGAAAAACTGTTTTTT.